The clone carrying this T cell receptor beta chain was picked up many times. The antigen is not known. V lost 1 base to trimming and J lost 0 bases, with 19 bases between them. Germline-derived CDR1 and CDR2 are LNHNV and YYDKDF (reference sequence). This CDR3 has 19 amino acids. The sample belongs to a study of radiation and T cells in renal cell carcinoma. As for the study in general: Nephrectomy followed 15 Gy stereotactic body radiation by 4 weeks.

The sample's time point: baseline pretreatment blood. As to treatment: 15 Gy SBRT to primary tumor, nephrectomy 4 weeks later. Radiation-treated patients gave blood at baseline, week 2 and week 4. This renal cell carcinoma was of the clear cell type. Study results and limitations: Baseline intratumoral clonotype presence is unknown without pretreatment biopsies.

Only in-frame clones appear in the TCRdb table, and some are missing; sequencing was by immunoSEQ multiplex PCR. The profile shows tens of thousands of clones, approximately 84% of them singletons. The V call is TRBV15, the J call TRBJ1-3, with D uncertain. This TCR derives from a man aged 55 to 70 with renal cell carcinoma. The sequencing used blood, collected from a patient whose treatment included radiotherapy and nephrectomy. CDR3: CATSRVGGSTLNSGNTIYF. CDR3 bases: TGTGCCACCAGCAGAGTTGGCGGATCCACCTTGAACTCTGGAAACACCATATATTTT.